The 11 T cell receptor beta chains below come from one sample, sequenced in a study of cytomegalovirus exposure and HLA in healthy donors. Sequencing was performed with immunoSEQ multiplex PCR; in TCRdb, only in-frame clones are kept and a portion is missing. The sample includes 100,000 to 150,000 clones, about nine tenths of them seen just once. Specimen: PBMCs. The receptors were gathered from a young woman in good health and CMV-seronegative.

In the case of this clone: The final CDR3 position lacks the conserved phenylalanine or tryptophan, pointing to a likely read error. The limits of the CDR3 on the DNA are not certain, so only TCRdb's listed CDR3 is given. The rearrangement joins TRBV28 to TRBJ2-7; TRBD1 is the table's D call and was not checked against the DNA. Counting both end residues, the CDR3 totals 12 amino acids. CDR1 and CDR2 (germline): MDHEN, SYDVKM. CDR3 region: CASSYLGDTAEL.

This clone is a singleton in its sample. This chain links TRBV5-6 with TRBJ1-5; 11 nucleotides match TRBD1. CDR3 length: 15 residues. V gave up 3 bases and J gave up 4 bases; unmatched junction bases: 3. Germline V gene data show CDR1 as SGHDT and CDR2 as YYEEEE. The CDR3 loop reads CASSSGTGGNQPQHF. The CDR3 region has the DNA TGTGCCAGCAGCTCTGGGACAGGGGGGAATCAGCCCCAGCATTTT. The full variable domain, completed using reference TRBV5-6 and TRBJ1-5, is DAGVTQSPTHLIKTRGQQVTLRCSPKSGHDTVSWYQQALGQGPQFIFQYYEEEERQRGNFPDRFSGHQFPNYSSELNVNALLLGDSALYLCASSSGTGGNQPQHFGDGTRLSIL.

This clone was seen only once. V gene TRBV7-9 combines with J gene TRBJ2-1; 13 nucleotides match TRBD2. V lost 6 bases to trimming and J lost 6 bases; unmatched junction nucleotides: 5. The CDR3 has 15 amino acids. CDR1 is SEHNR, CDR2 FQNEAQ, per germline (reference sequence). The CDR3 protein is CASSSGLAGVNEQFF. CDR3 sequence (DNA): TGTGCCAGCAGTTCCGGACTAGCGGGAGTCAATGAGCAGTTCTTC.

The CDR3 protein is CAWGPRRNTEAFF. Here the CDR3 DNA reads TGTGCCTGGGGGCCACGGCGAAACACTGAAGCTTTCTTT. This chain joins TRBV30 and TRBJ1-1; D gene unclear. The germline V gene has CDR1 GTSNPN and CDR2 SVGIG (reference sequence). V lost 5 bases and J lost 2, with 12 bases in between. The CDR3 loop spans 13 amino acids.

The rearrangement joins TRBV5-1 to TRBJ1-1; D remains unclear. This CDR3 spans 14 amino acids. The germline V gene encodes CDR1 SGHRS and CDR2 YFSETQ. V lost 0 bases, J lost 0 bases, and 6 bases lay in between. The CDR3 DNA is TGCGCCAGCAGCTTGGACACCATGAACACTGAAGCTTTCTTT. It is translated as CASSLDTMNTEAFF.

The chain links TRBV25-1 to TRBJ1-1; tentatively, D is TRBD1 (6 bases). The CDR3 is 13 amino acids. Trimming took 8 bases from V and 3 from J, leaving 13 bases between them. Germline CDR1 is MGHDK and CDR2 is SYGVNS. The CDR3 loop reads CASSLGAHTEAFF. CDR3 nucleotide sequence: TGTGCCAGCTCTCTGGGGGCGCACACTGAAGCTTTCTTT.

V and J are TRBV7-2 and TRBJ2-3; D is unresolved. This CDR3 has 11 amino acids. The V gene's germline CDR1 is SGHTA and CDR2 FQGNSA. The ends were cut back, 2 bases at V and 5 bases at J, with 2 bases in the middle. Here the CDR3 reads CASSLQDTQYF. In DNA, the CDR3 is TGTGCCAGCAGCTTACAAGATACGCAGTATTTT.

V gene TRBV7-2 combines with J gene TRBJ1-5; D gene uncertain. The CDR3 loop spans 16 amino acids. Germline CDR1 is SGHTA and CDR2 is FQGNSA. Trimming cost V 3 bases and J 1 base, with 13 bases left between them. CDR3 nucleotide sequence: TGTGCCAGCAGCTTTCTGCCCGGACTGAGCAATCAGCCCCAGCATTTT. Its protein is CASSFLPGLSNQPQHF.

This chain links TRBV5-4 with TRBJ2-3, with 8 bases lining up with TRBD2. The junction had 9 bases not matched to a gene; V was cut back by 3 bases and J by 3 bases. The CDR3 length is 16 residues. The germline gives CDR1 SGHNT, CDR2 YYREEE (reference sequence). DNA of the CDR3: TGTGCCAGCAGCTGGATCACTAGCGGAGGAACAGATACGCAGTATTTT. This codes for CASSWITSGGTDTQYF.

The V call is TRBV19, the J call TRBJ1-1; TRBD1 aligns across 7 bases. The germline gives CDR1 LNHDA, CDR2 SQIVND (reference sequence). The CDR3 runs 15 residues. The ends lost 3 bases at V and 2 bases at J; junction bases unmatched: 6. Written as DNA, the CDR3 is TGTGCCAGTAGTATTTTTAGGACAGGAAACACTGAAGCTTTCTTT. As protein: CASSIFRTGNTEAFF.

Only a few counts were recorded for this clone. The CDR3 sequence is CAWGGQESSYEQYF. Here the CDR3 DNA reads TGTGCCTGGGGGGGACAGGAGAGCTCCTACGAGCAGTACTTC. The chain joins TRBV30 to TRBJ2-7, with 8 positions matching TRBD1. The CDR3 extends over 14 amino acids. Germline V lookup: CDR1 GTSNPN, CDR2 SVGIG (reference sequence). Germline trimming cut 5 bases from V and 0 bases from J; bases unmatched to any gene: 6.